These 9 T cell receptor beta chains were all obtained from the same sample, sequenced in a study of T cells in localized non-small cell lung cancer. Only in-frame clones appear in the TCRdb table, and some are missing; sequencing was by immunoSEQ multiplex PCR. The table shows approximately 60,000 clones, with about 90% occurring only once. The sample in question was peripheral blood, obtained before any cancer treatment. The receptors were sampled from a woman aged 40 to 75 with stage I lung adenocarcinoma.

The chain links TRBV10-3 to TRBJ1-2; D gene ambiguous. The CDR3 length is 13 residues. Trimming pared 2 bases from V and 7 bases from J, leaving 11 bases between. CDR1 is ENHRY, CDR2 SYGVKD, per germline. For the CDR3, the DNA is TGTGCCATCAGTGAGGCCGAGATTCGTGGCTACACCTTC. It is translated as CAISEAEIRGYTF.

This clone was found once. CDR3 DNA: TGTGCCAGTAGTGAGGGGGGGTTCTCCTACAATGAGCAGTTCTTC. Translated: CASSEGGFSYNEQFF. The chain has TRBV19 and TRBJ2-1, with D perhaps matching TRBD2 (7 bases). V gave up 5 bases and J gave up 0 bases, with 11 bases separating them. The germline V gene encodes CDR1 LNHDA and CDR2 SQIVND (reference sequence). The CDR3 totals 15 residues.

This sequence joins TRBV11-3 and TRBJ2-2; 15 positions match TRBD2. Germline lookup yields CDR1 SGHNT and CDR2 YENEEA. V shed 5 bases and J 4 bases; nucleotides not matched to a gene: 2. This CDR3 contains 16 residues. The DNA for the CDR3 is TGTGCCAGCAGCCCGGGACTAGCGGGAGGCACCGGGGAGCTGTTTTTT. Translated, it gives CASSPGLAGGTGELFF.

This clone appeared once. The CDR3 spells CASSLGQDDEQFF. The CDR3 DNA reads as TGTGCCAGCAGCTTGGGACAGGATGATGAGCAGTTCTTC. This chain links TRBV7-3 with TRBJ2-1; 8 positions match TRBD1. Germline CDR1 and CDR2: SGHTA and FQGTGA. The CDR3 sequence is 13 residues long. V gave up 3 bases and J gave up 8 bases; unmatched junction bases: 3.

This clone was seen only a few times. V gene TRBV10-1 combines with J gene TRBJ2-4; 7 bases match TRBD2. The V gene's germline CDR1 is WNHNN and CDR2 SYGVQD (reference sequence). The V and J ends lost 3 bases and 0 bases, in that order; junction bases with no gene match: 5. The CDR3 runs to 16 residues. In DNA form, the CDR3 reads TGCGCCAGCAGTGAAGCGGGGCTCGGAGCCAAAAACATTCAGTACTTC. Protein sequence: CASSEAGLGAKNIQYF.

The chain uses TRBV9 and TRBJ1-4; D unclear. With 0 bases removed from V and 3 bases from J, the gap between germline ends came to 9 bases. This CDR3 comprises 15 residues. The germline CDR1 and CDR2 sequences are SGDLS and YYNGEE. CDR3 residues: CASSVEGRANEKLFF. The CDR3 DNA reads as TGTGCCAGCAGCGTAGAAGGCCGGGCTAATGAAAAACTGTTTTTT.

The chain employs TRBV7-6 and TRBJ1-1, with unresolved D. The germline CDR1 and CDR2 sequences are SGHVS and FNYEAQ. V lost 5 bases, J lost 1 base, and 11 bases lay in between. The CDR3 loop spans 14 amino acids. The CDR3 protein is CASSREGRNTEAFF. As DNA, the CDR3 is TGTGCCAGCAGCCGAGAGGGCAGGAACACTGAAGCTTTCTTT. Full variable domain (outside the CDR3, taken from reference TRBV7-6 and TRBJ1-1): GAGVSQSPRYKVTKRGQDVALRCDPISGHVSLYWYRQALGQGPEFLTYFNYEAQQDKSGLPNDRFSAERPEGSISTLTIQRTEQRDSAMYRCASSREGRNTEAFFGQGTRLTVV.

CDR3 in amino acids: CASSQYAQETQYF. DNA for the CDR3: TGTGCCAGCAGCCAATACGCCCAAGAGACCCAGTACTTC. The J gene is TRBJ2-5, the V gene TRBV27; D unclear. Germline V gene data show CDR1 as MNHEY and CDR2 as SMNVEV (reference sequence). CDR3 length: 13 amino acids. V dropped 6 bases and J dropped 1 base, with 9 bases sitting between them.

The gene calls are TRBV28 and TRBJ1-5, with D perhaps matching TRBD1 (6 bases). Germline assignment: CDR1 MDHEN and CDR2 SYDVKM. V was shortened by 6 bases and J by 4 bases, with 16 bases between the two germline ends. CDR3 length equals 15 residues. The CDR3 sequence: CASRETGQRNQPQHF. The CDR3 DNA sequence: TGTGCCAGCAGAGAAACAGGGCAAAGGAATCAGCCCCAGCATTTT. The whole variable domain, remainder taken from reference TRBV28 and TRBJ1-5, is DVKVTQSSRYLVKRTGEKVFLECVQDMDHENMFWYRQDPGLGLRLIYFSYDVKMKEKGDIPEGYSVSREKKERFSLILESASTNQTSMYLCASRETGQRNQPQHFGDGTRLSIL.